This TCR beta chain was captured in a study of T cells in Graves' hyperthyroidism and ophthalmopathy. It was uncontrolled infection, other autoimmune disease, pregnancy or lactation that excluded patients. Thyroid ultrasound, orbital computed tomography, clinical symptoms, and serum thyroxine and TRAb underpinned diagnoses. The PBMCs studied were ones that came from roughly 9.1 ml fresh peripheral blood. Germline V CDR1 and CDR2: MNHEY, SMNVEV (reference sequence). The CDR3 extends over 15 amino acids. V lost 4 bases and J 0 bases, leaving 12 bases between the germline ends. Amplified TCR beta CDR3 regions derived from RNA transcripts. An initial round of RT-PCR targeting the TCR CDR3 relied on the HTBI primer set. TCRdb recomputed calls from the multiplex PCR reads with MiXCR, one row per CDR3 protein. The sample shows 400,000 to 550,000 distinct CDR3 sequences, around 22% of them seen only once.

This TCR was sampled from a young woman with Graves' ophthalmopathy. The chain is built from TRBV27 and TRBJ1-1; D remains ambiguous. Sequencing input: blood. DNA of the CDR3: TGTGCCAGCAGTTCGCCCGCCGCTTTGAACACTGAAGCTTTCTTT. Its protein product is CASSSPAALNTEAFF.